The T cell receptor (beta chain) under discussion was sequenced for a study of T cell responses to AZD1222 COVID-19 vaccine. The study's findings and limits: Spike-specific TCR breadth and depth were elevated following two AZD1222 doses.

Measured with immunoSEQ multiplex PCR; TCRdb has only the in-frame clones, and not every one. The table records around 180,000 clones, approximately 90% of them present only once. About this clone: Its target is not known.

The CDR3 contains 16 residues. Germline lookup yields CDR1 MNHEY and CDR2 SMNVEV (reference sequence). Germline trimming cut 3 bases from V and 0 bases from J; bases unmatched to any gene: 5. Sequenced here: peripheral blood, sampled on day 0 of AZD1222 vaccination. This receptor was taken from an adult in good health. The V gene is TRBV27, the J gene TRBJ1-2; 9 nucleotides match TRBD1. CDR3 amino acids: CASSFLGQGANYGYTF. In DNA form, the CDR3 reads TGTGCCAGCAGTTTTTTGGGACAGGGAGCTAACTATGGCTACACCTTC.